The 13 T cell receptor beta chains given below trace back to one sample, sequenced in a study of cytomegalovirus exposure and HLA in healthy donors. Primers included in the PCR were 60 Vbeta and 13 Jbeta primers. This table comes from immunoSEQ multiplex PCR, and its TCRdb copy is limited to in-frame clones, with some not included. This table has about 100,000 clones, about four fifths appearing once. Source material: PBMCs. The source is a female donor in good health and CMV-seropositive.

The genes are TRBV5-4 and TRBJ2-2; 8 bases map to TRBD2. CDR1 is SGHNT and CDR2 is YYREEE in the germline V gene (reference sequence). The CDR3 contains 16 residues. The V segment lost 0 bases and the J segment 1 base; nucleotides outside the gene matches: 2. CDR3 sequence (DNA): TGTGCCAGCAGCTTGGCGGGACTAGTGAACACCGGGGAGCTGTTTTTT. It encodes CASSLAGLVNTGELFF.

The chain joins TRBV30 to TRBJ1-1; TRBD1 is a possible D gene (6 bases). Germline V gives CDR1 GTSNPN, CDR2 SVGIG (reference sequence). The CDR3 has 17 residues. V shed 5 bases and J shed 1 base, with 23 bases lying between them. In nucleotides, the CDR3 is TGTGCCTGGGTCAACCAATACCGAGGACAGACGAACACTGAAGCTTTCTTT. Encoded protein: CAWVNQYRGQTNTEAFF.

This chain links TRBV7-7 with TRBJ2-2, with 7 nucleotides matching TRBD2. The CDR3 is 16 residues long. Unmatched junction bases numbered 6, after V lost 3 bases and J lost 2 bases. Germline CDR1 and CDR2: SSHAT and FNYEAQ (reference sequence). The CDR3 sequence is CASSFRLAANTGELFF. The CDR3 DNA reads TGTGCCAGCAGCTTCAGGCTAGCGGCTAACACCGGGGAGCTGTTTTTT.

The CDR3 sequence: CASSFEGSTDTQYF. The CDR3 DNA is TGTGCCAGCAGCTTCGAGGGAAGCACAGATACGCAGTATTTT. This chain links TRBV11-2 with TRBJ2-3; D possibly corresponds to TRBD2 (5 bases). Trimming stripped 3 bases from V and 0 bases from J, with 7 bases between. From germline, CDR1 is SGHAT and CDR2 FQNNGV. The CDR3 is 14 amino acids.

The chain recombines TRBV13 with TRBJ2-2; 7 nucleotides match TRBD1. The CDR3 spans 16 residues. Germline CDR1 is PRHDT and CDR2 is FYEKMQ (reference sequence). Losses at the gene ends were 5 bases for V and 0 bases for J; bases not matched to a gene: 6. The CDR3 reads CASSPRTGANTGELFF. CDR3 nucleotide sequence: TGTGCCAGCAGCCCTCGGACAGGAGCGAACACCGGGGAGCTGTTTTTT.

This chain links TRBV6-1 with TRBJ2-1; 9 bases are shared with TRBD2. The germline gives CDR1 MNHNS, CDR2 SASEGT. The trim removed 3 bases at V and 4 bases at J, leaving 1 base unmatched. The CDR3 is 14 residues long. The CDR3 loop reads CASSDAGGYNEQFF. CDR3 DNA sequence: TGTGCCAGCAGTGACGCGGGGGGGTACAATGAGCAGTTCTTC.

In its sample, this clone was seen once. The genes are TRBV5-8 and TRBJ1-5, with 7 nucleotides matching TRBD1. Per the germline V gene, CDR1 is SGHTS and CDR2 is YDEGEE. The CDR3 contains 15 residues. With 6 bases clipped from V and 0 bases from J, the junction kept 6 bases outside the gene matches. In DNA form, the CDR3 reads TGTGCCAGCACCCGAGACAGGGTTAGCAATCAGCCCCAGCATTTT. Its translation: CASTRDRVSNQPQHF.

Only a few counts were recorded for this clone. V is TRBV13 and J is TRBJ2-7; 11 nucleotides agree with TRBD2. The germline V gene has CDR1 PRHDT and CDR2 FYEKMQ (reference sequence). The CDR3 is 16 amino acids. V lost 1 base and J lost 7; bases outside the gene matches: 9. CDR3 amino acids: CASSLALAGGPLEQYF. The CDR3 coding sequence is TGTGCCAGCAGCTTAGCGCTAGCGGGGGGCCCGCTTGAGCAGTACTTC.

The chain employs TRBV2 and TRBJ2-6; TRBD1 aligns across 8 bases. V lost 6 bases, J lost 4 bases, and 5 bases stayed unmatched. The CDR3 consists of 15 residues. Looked up from germline, CDR1 is SNHLY and CDR2 is FYNNEI. This CDR3 reads CASRETGVGANVLTF. The CDR3 DNA reads as TGTGCCAGCAGGGAGACAGGGGTCGGGGCCAACGTCCTGACTTTC.

The chain has TRBV30 and TRBJ2-7; TRBD1 matches 8 bases. The CDR3 is 14 amino acids. Germline V gene sequence: CDR1 GTSNPN, CDR2 SVGIG (reference sequence). J lost 1 base, V lost 1 base, and 3 bases had no gene match. The CDR3 region has the DNA TGTGCCTGGAGTGGGGACAGGAGTTCCTACGAGCAGTACTTC. Protein sequence: CAWSGDRSSYEQYF. Full variable domain (remainder filled in from reference TRBV30 and TRBJ2-7): SQTIHQWPATLVQPVGSPLSLECTVEGTSNPNLYWYRQAAGRGLQLLFYSVGIGQISSEVPQNLSASRPQDRQFILSSKKLLLSDSGFYLCAWSGDRSSYEQYFGPGTRLTVT.

The chain uses TRBV7-7 and TRBJ2-1, with 14 bases fitting TRBD2. In germline, CDR1 is SSHAT, CDR2 FNYEAQ (reference sequence). This CDR3 spans 13 amino acids. With 5 bases clipped from V and 10 bases from J, the junction kept 1 base outside the gene matches. The CDR3 here is CASSRLAGGEQFF. The CDR3 coding sequence is TGTGCCAGCAGCCGACTAGCGGGAGGGGAGCAGTTCTTC.

This chain joins TRBV30 and TRBJ2-2; unclear D gene. CDR1 GTSNPN and CDR2 SVGIG come from the germline V gene (reference sequence). The CDR3 sequence is 14 residues long. With 0 bases removed from V and 4 bases from J, the gap between germline ends came to 9 bases. CDR3 in amino acids: CAWSVRQRTGELFF. The CDR3 coding sequence is TGTGCCTGGAGTGTAAGGCAGCGCACCGGGGAGCTGTTTTTT.

This clone was seen once. The genes are TRBV6-5 and TRBJ2-7, with 8 bases matching TRBD1. V lost 4 bases and J lost 4; bases outside the gene matches: 9. In germline, CDR1 is MNHEY, CDR2 SVGAGI. The CDR3 contains 15 residues. CDR3 coding DNA: TGTGCCAGCAGTTCCGCCGGGACAGGACGATACGAGCAGTACTTC. It specifies CASSSAGTGRYEQYF.